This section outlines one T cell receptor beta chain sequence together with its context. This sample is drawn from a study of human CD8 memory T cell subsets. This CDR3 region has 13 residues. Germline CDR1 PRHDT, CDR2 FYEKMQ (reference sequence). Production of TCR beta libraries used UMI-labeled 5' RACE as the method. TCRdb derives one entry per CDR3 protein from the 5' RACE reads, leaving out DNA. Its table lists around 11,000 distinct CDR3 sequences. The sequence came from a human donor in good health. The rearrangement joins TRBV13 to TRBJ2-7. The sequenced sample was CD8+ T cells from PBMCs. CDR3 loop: CASSLLGIYEQYF.